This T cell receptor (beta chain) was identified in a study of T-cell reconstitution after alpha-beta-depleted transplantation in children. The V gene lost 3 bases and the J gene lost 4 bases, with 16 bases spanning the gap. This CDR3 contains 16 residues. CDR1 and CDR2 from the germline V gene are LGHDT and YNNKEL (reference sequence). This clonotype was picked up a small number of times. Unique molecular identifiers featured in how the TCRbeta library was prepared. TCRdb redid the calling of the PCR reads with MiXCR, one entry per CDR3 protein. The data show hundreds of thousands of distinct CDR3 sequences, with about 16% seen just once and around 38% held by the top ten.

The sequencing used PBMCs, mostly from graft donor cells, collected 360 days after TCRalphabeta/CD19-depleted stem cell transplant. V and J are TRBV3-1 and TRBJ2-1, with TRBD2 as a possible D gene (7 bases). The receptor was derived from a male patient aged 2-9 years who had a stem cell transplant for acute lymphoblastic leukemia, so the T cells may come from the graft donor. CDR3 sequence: CASSQGREGVYNEQFF. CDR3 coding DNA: TGTGCCAGCAGCCAGGGCAGGGAGGGGGTATACAATGAGCAGTTCTTC.